A single sample is the source of the 5 T cell receptor beta chains below, sequenced in a study of blood T cell repertoires in COVID-19. Here immunoSEQ multiplex PCR was the method, and the copy in TCRdb shows in-frame clones only, minus some. The sample has some 190,000 clones; 65% to 85% are singletons. The sequenced sample consisted of PBMCs or T cells enriched from blood (not recorded which). The receptors shown here come from a woman aged 30 to 39 who had been exposed to COVID-19.

The V gene is TRBV2, the J gene TRBJ2-1, with 8 bases fitting TRBD1. CDR1 and CDR2 from the germline V gene are SNHLY and FYNNEI. Trimming cost V 6 bases and J 2 bases; bases outside gene matches: 12. The CDR3 covers 17 residues. Here the CDR3 reads CASRESRDRIPYNEQFF. DNA for the CDR3: TGTGCCAGCAGGGAGTCCCGGGACAGGATCCCCTACAATGAGCAGTTCTTC.

The V and J genes are TRBV5-1 and TRBJ1-1; perhaps TRBD1 as D (5 bases). Germline CDR1 is SGHRS and CDR2 is YFSETQ. This CDR3 region has 14 residues. V dropped 5 bases and J dropped 1 base, with 12 bases sitting between them. Here the CDR3 reads CASSGQDKNTEAFF. CDR3 in DNA: TGCGCCAGCAGTGGGCAGGACAAGAACACTGAAGCTTTCTTT.

This chain joins TRBV5-4 and TRBJ1-2, with 7 bases aligning to TRBD1. The ends lost 4 bases at V and 5 bases at J; junction bases unmatched: 8. Germline assignment: CDR1 SGHNT and CDR2 YYREEE (reference sequence). This CDR3 is built from 14 residues. The CDR3 DNA follows: TGTGCCAGCAGCCCGTGGGACAGCGCTTATGGCTACACCTTC. Translated: CASSPWDSAYGYTF.

The chain couples TRBV7-3 to TRBJ2-5, with 11 bases matching TRBD2. CDR1 and CDR2 from the germline V gene are SGHTA and FQGTGA. The CDR3 totals 15 residues. V dropped 3 bases and J dropped 4; count of bases not matched to a gene: 4. CDR3: CASSFSGGARETQYF. In DNA form, the CDR3 reads TGTGCCAGCAGCTTTAGCGGGGGGGCCAGAGAGACCCAGTACTTC.

The rearrangement uses TRBV3-1 (or the pseudogene TRBV3-2) and TRBJ1-5; maybe TRBD1 (5 bases). The CDR3 is 16 amino acids. Germline V gives CDR1 LGHDT, CDR2 YNNKEL (reference sequence). Trimming removed 2 bases from V and 5 bases from J, with 16 bases in between. CDR3 residues: CASSQSLRGSHQPQHF. The CDR3 nucleotides read TGTGCCAGCAGCCAAAGCCTAAGGGGCAGTCATCAGCCCCAGCATTTT.